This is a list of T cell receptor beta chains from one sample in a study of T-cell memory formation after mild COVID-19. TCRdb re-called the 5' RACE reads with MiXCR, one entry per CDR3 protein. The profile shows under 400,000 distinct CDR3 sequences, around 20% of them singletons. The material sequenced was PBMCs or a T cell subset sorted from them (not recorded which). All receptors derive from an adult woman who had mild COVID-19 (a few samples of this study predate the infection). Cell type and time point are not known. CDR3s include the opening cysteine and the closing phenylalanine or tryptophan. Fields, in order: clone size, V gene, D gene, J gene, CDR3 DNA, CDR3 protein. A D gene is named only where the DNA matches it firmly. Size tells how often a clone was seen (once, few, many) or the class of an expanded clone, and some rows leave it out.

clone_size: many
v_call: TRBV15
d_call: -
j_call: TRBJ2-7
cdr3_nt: TGTGCCACCAGCAGAGGACGCGGGACTCCCCAGTACGAGCAGTACTTC
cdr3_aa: CATSRGRGTPQYEQYF

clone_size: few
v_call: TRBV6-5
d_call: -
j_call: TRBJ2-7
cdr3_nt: TGTGCCAGCGGGGGCCGGACAGCCTCCTACGAGCAGTACTTC
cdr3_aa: CASGGRTASYEQYF

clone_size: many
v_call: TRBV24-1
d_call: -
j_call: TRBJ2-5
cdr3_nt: TGTGCCACCAGTGATCAAGTACAAACTCAAGAGACCCAGTACTTC
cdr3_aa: CATSDQVQTQETQYF

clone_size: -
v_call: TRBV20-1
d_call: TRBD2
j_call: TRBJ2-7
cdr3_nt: TGCAGTGCCGCTCTAGCGGGGGGGCCCTACGAGCAGTACTTC
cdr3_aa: CSAALAGGPYEQYF

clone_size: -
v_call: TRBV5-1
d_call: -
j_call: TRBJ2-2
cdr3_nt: TGCGCCAGCAGCTTCGGACAGAACACCGGGGAGCTGTTTTTT
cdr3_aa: CASSFGQNTGELFF

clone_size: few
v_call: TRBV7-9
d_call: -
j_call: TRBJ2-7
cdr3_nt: TGTGCCAGCACCCCAACAGGGCAATTCGAGCAGTACTTC
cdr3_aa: CASTPTGQFEQYF

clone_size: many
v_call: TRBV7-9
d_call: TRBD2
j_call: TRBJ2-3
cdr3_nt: TGTGCCAGCAGCCCAGTAGCGGGAGTGGATACGCAGTATTTT
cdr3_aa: CASSPVAGVDTQYF

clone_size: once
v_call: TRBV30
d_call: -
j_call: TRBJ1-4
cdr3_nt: TGTGCCTGGAGTCGACCCCCGGGGAGTGAAAAACTGTTTTTT
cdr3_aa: CAWSRPPGSEKLFF

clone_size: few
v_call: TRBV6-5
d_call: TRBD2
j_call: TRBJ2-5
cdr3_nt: TGTGCCAGCAGTCCTCAAGCGGCTAGCGGGCAAGAGACCCAGTACTTC
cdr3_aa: CASSPQAASGQETQYF

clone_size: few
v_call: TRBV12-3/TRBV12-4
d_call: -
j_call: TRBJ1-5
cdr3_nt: TGTGCCAGCAGTTTTTGGGGGGGATCGGATAGCAATCAGCCCCAGCATTTT
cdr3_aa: CASSFWGGSDSNQPQHF

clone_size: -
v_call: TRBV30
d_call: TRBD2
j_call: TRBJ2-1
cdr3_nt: TGTGCCTGGAGTGGGCTAGCGGGGGGGTACAATGAGCAGTTCTTC
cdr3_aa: CAWSGLAGGYNEQFF

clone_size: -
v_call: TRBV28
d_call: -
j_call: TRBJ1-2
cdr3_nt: TGTGCCAGCAGTGAGGGCGGCCCCTATGGCTACACCTTC
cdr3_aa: CASSEGGPYGYTF

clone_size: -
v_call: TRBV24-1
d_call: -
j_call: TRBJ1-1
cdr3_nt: TGTGCCACCAGTGACGCCGCATCGGCTGAAGCTTTCTTT
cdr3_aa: CATSDAASAEAFF

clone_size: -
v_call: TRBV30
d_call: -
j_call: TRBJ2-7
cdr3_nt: TGTGCCTGGAGTTACGGGTCAGCCTACGAGCAGTACTTC
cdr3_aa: CAWSYGSAYEQYF

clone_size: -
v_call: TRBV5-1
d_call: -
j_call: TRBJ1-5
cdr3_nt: TGCGCCAGCAGCTCCGGTGGGGCGGGTCAGCCCCAGCATTTT
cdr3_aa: CASSSGGAGQPQHF

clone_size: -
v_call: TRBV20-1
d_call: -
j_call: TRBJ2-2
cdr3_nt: TGCAGTGCTAGAGATAGGGCCTTACACACCGGGGAGCTGTTTTTT
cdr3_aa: CSARDRALHTGELFF